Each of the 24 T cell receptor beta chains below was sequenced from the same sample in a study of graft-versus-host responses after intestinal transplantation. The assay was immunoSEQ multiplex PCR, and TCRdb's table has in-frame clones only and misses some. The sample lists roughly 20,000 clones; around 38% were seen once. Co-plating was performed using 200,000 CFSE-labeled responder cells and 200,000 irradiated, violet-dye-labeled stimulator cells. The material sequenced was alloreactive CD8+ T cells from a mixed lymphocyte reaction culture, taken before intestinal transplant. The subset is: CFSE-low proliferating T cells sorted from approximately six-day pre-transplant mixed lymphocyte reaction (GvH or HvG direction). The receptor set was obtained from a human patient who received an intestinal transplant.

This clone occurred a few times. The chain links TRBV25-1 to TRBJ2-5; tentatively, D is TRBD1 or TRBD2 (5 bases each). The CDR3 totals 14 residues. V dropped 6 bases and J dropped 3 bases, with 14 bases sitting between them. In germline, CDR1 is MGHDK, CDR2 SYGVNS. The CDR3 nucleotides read TGTGCCAGCAGCTCGGTCCAGGGAGAAGAGACCCAGTACTTC. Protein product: CASSSVQGEETQYF.

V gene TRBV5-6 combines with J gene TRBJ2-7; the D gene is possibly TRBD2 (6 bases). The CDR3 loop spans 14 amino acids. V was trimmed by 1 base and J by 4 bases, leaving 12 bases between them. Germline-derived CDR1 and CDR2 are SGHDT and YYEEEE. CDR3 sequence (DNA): TGTGCCAGCAGCTTGATTCCTAGCGAGTACGAGCAGTACTTC. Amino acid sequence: CASSLIPSEYEQYF.

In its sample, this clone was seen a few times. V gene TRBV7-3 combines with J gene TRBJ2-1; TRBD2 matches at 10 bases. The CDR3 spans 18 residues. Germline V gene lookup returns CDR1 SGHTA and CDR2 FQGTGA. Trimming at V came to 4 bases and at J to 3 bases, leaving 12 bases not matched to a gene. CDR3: CASSSLPLLAGVYNEQFF. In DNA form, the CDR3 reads TGTGCCAGCAGCTCCCTCCCCCTCCTAGCGGGGGTCTACAATGAGCAGTTCTTC.

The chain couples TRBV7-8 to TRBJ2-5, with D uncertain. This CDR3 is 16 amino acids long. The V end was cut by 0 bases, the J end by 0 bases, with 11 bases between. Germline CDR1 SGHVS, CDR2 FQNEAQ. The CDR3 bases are TGTGCCAGCAGCTTAGCGTTTATGAGGTACCAAGAGACCCAGTACTTC. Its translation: CASSLAFMRYQETQYF. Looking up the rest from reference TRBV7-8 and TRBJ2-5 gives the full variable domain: GAGVSQSPRYKVAKRGQDVALRCDPISGHVSLFWYQQALGQGPEFLTYFQNEAQLDKSGLPSDRFFAERPEGSVSTLKIQRTQQEDSAVYLCASSLAFMRYQETQYFGPGTRLLVL.

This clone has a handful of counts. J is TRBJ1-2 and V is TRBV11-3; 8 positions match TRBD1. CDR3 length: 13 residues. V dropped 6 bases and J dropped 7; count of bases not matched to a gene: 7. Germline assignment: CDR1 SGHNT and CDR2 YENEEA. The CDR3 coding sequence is TGTGCCAGCAGTCCAGGGGGCGCGGTTGGCTACACCTTC. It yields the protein CASSPGGAVGYTF.

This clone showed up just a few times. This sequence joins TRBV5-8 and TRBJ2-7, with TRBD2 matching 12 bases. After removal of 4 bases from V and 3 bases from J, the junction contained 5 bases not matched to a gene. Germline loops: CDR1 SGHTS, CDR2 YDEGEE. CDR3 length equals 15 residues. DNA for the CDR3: TGTGCCAGCAGCGTCGGGACTAGCGGGCTCTACGAGCAGTACTTC. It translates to CASSVGTSGLYEQYF.

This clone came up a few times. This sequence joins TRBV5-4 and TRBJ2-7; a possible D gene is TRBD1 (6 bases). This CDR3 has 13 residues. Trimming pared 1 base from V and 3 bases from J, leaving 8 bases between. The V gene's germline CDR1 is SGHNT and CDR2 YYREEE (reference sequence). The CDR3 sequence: CASSLPGDYEQYF. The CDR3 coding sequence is TGTGCCAGCAGCTTGCCAGGGGACTACGAGCAGTACTTC.

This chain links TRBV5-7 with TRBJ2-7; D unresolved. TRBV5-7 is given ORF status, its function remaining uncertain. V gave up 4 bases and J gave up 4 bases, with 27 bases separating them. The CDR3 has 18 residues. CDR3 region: CASSHPSGTAYPQYEQYF. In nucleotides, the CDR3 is TGTGCCAGCAGCCATCCCTCCGGTACAGCGTATCCTCAATACGAGCAGTACTTC.

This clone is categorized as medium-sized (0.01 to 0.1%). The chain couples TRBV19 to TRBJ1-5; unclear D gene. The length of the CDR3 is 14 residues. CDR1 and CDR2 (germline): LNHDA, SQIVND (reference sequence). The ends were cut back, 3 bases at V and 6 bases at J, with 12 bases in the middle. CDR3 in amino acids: CASSIDAGGQPQHF. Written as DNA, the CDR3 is TGTGCCAGTAGTATTGATGCGGGAGGTCAGCCCCAGCATTTT.

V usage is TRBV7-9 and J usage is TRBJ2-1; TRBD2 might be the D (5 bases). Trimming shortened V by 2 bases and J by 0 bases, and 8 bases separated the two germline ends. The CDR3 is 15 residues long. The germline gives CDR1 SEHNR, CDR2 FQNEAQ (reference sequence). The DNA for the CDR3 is TGTGCCAGCAGCTTATTAGGGAGCTCCTACAATGAGCAGTTCTTC. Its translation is CASSLLGSSYNEQFF.

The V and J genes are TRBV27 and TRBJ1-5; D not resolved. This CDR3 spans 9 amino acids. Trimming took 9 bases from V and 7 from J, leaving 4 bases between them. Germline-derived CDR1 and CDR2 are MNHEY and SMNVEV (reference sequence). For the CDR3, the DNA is TGTGCCAGTCACCAGCCCCAGCATTTT. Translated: CASHQPQHF.

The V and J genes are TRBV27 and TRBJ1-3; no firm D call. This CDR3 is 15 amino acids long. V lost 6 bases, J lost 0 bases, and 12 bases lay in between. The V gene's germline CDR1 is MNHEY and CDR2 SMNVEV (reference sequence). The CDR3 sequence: CASRSWGNSGNTIYF. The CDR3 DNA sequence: TGTGCCAGCAGGTCATGGGGAAACTCTGGAAACACCATATATTTT.

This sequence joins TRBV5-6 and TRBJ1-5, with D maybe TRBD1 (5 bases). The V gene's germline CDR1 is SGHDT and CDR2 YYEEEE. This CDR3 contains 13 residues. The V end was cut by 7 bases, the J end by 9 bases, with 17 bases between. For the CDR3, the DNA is TGTGCCAGCTGCGCCCAGCCTGGGGGGCCCCAGCATTTT. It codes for CASCAQPGGPQHF. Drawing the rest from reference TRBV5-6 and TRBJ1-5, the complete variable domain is DAGVTQSPTHLIKTRGQQVTLRCSPKSGHDTVSWYQQALGQGPQFIFQYYEEEERQRGNFPDRFSGHQFPNYSSELNVNALLLGDSALYLCASCAQPGGPQHFGDGTRLSIL.

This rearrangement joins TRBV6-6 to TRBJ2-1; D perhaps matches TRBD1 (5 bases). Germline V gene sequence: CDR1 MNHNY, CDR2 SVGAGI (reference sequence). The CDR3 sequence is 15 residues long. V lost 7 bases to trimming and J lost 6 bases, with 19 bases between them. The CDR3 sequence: CASTQGRVDPNEQFF. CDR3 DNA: TGTGCCAGCACCCAGGGCCGGGTTGACCCCAATGAGCAGTTCTTC.

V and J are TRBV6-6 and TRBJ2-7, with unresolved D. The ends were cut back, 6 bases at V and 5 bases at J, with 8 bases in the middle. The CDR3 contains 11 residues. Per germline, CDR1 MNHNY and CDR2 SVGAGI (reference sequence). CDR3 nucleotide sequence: TGTGCCAGCAGCTTACTCCACGAGCAGTACTTC. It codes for CASSLLHEQYF.

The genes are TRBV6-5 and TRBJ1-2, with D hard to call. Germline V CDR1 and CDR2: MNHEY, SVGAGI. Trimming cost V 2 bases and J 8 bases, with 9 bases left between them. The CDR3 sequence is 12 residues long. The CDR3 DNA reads TGTGCCAGCAGTTACAGTTCGGGGGGCTACACCTTC. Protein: CASSYSSGGYTF.

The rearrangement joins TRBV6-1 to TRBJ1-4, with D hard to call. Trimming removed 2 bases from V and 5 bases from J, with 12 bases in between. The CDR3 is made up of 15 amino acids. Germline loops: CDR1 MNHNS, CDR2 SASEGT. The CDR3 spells CASSEFRLSNEKLFF. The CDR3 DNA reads TGTGCCAGCAGTGAATTTCGACTGAGCAATGAAAAACTGTTTTTT.

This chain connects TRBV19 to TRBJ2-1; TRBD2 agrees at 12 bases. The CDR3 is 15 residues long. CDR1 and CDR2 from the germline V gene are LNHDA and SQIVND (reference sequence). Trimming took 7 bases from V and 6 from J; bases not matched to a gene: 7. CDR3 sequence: CASTPGLAGINEQFF. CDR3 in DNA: TGTGCCAGTACCCCGGGACTAGCGGGTATCAATGAGCAGTTCTTC.

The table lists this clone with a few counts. The CDR3 sequence is CASSSRLAGGLDEQYF. The CDR3 nucleotides read TGCGCCAGCAGCTCAAGACTAGCGGGGGGACTAGACGAGCAGTACTTC. The rearrangement uses TRBV4-1 and TRBJ2-7; 13 bases agree with TRBD2. The germline CDR1 and CDR2 sequences are MGHRA and YSYEKL. Trimming at V came to 5 bases and at J to 5 bases, leaving 9 bases not matched to a gene. The CDR3 length is 16 residues.

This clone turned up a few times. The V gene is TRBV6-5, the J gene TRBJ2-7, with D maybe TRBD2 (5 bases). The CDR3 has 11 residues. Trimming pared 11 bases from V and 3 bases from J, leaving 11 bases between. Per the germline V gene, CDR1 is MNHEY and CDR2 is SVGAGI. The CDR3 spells CAANEGYEQYF. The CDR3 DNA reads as TGTGCCGCAAACGAGGGCTACGAGCAGTACTTC.

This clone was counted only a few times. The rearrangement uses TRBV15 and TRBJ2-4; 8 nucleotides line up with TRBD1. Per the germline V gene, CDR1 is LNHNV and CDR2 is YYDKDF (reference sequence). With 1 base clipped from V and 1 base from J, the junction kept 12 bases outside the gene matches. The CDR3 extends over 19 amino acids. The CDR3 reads CATSRALDRGFTAKNIQYF. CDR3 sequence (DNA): TGTGCCACCAGCAGAGCCCTCGACAGGGGATTTACGGCCAAAAACATTCAGTACTTC. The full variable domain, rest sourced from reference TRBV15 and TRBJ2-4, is DAMVIQNPRYQVTQFGKPVTLSCSQTLNHNVMYWYQQKSSQAPKLLFHYYDKDFNNEADTPDNFQSRRPNTSFCFLDIRSPGLGDTAMYLCATSRALDRGFTAKNIQYFGAGTRLSVL.

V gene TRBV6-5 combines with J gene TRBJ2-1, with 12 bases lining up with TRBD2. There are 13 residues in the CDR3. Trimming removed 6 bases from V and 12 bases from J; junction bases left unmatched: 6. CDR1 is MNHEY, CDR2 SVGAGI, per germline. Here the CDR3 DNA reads TGTGCCAGCAGGACTAGCGGGAGCCTTGGGCAGTTCTTC. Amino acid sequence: CASRTSGSLGQFF.

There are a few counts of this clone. CDR3 bases: TGTGCCAGCAGTGAGTTGACAGGATCGAATGGCTACACCTTC. Its protein is CASSELTGSNGYTF. V is TRBV2 and J is TRBJ1-2; D might be TRBD1 (6 bases). Germline loops: CDR1 SNHLY, CDR2 FYNNEI. The CDR3 loop spans 14 amino acids. Trimming cost V 3 bases and J 6 bases, with 14 bases left between them.

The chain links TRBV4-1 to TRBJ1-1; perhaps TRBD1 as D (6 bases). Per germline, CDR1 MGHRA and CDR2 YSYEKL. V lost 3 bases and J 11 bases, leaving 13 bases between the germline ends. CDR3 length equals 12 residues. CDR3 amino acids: CASSHQTGMAFF. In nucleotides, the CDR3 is TGCGCCAGCAGCCACCAAACAGGGATGGCTTTCTTT.